This TCR beta chain was recovered during a study of T-cell reconstitution after alpha-beta-depleted transplantation in children (dated by TCRdb to about 2016). Regarding the research as a whole: Using TCR repertoire profiling, the study quantitatively followed how T-cell immune reconstitution unfolded in children after TCRalphabeta/CD19-depleted allogeneic hematopoietic cell transplantation.

Libraries were prepared through PCR. Instrument used: Illumina HiSeq 2500. TCR library preparation used molecular barcoding, with unique molecular identifiers applied to normalize quantification of the TCRbeta repertoire. TCRdb trimmed the raw reads at Q25, called clones with MiXCR and kept productive beta chains. Rows with a matching CDR3 protein are joined into one entry that keeps the most common DNA and genes. A total of just over 350,000 distinct CDR3 sequences appear in this sample, roughly 13% of them only once. The ten largest clonotypes hold approximately 4.2% of the sample. This clonotype has at least ten counts. Its antigen specificity is not known. No quality values exist for individual bases; no much larger clone is one base distant. The CDR1 and CDR2 encoded by the germline V gene are SGHAT and FQNNGV. CDR3 length: 15 amino acids, cysteine to phenylalanine. The sequence is cut down to CDR3 DNA, 45 bases in frame from base 1. Trimming removed 6 bases from V and 8 bases from J, leaving 19 bases between the germline ends.

The chain links TRBV11-2 with TRBJ2-2, and the D gene may be TRBD2, 5 bases matching. This TCR came from a human donor who donated a stem cell graft to a child with Fanconi anemia. The sample here was PBMCs, taken from the stem cell graft. The DNA sequence is given as TGTGCCAGCAGGTCCGTCCGGGGATCAAGGGGGGAGCTGTTTTTT. It encodes CASRSVRGSRGELFF.